The 12 T cell receptor beta chains presented below share a single source sample, sequenced in a study of shared clonotypes between healthy human individuals. Sequencing used immunoSEQ multiplex PCR; TCRdb keeps in-frame clones, though not all of them. The sample carries 2.3 million or so clones, 80% to 95% recorded once. Sequenced input: naive CD4+ T cells from PBMCs. Documented subset: CD45RA+ positively selected. The receptors derive from a man in his late teens or twenties in good health. Some clones in this sample may be carry-over from other donors' samples.

This chain uses TRBV7-9 with TRBJ1-2; D remains unclear. Germline CDR1 reads SEHNR; CDR2 reads FQNEAQ (reference sequence). This CDR3 region has 12 residues. Trimming cost V 2 bases and J 1 base, with 2 bases left between them. Here the CDR3 reads CASSLINYGYTF. The CDR3 DNA sequence: TGTGCCAGCAGCTTAATTAACTATGGCTACACCTTC.

The rearrangement uses TRBV18 and TRBJ1-4, with D possibly being TRBD1 (5 bases). The CDR3 sequence is 16 residues long. V was shortened by 3 bases and J by 0 bases, with 11 bases between the two germline ends. From germline, CDR1 is KGHSH and CDR2 LQKENI. This CDR3 reads CASSPRAGATNEKLFF. CDR3 in DNA: TGTGCCAGCTCACCGCGTGCGGGGGCAACTAATGAAAAACTGTTTTTT.

This clone was detected once. The same CDR3 also results from other DNA sequences found in this sample. The V gene is TRBV9, the J gene TRBJ2-1; D unresolved. This CDR3 spans 15 amino acids. Trimming cost V 0 bases and J 1 base, with 8 bases left between them. The germline V gene encodes CDR1 SGDLS and CDR2 YYNGEE. CDR3 sequence: CASSVDGNSYNEQFF. CDR3 sequence (DNA): TGTGCCAGCAGCGTAGACGGCAATTCCTACAATGAGCAGTTCTTC. Full variable domain (missing parts from reference TRBV9 and TRBJ2-1): DSGVTQTPKHLITATGQRVTLRCSPRSGDLSVYWYQQSLDQGLQFLIQYYNGEERAKGNILERFSAQQFPDLHSELNLSSLELGDSALYFCASSVDGNSYNEQFFGPGTRLTVL.

This chain connects TRBV19 to TRBJ1-2; D gene ambiguous. The V gene lost 2 bases and the J gene lost 2 bases, with 9 bases spanning the gap. The CDR3 length is 14 residues. The germline CDR1 and CDR2 sequences are LNHDA and SQIVND (reference sequence). The CDR3 region is CASSIMGGNYGYTF. The CDR3 bases are TGTGCCAGTAGTATAATGGGCGGGAACTATGGCTACACCTTC. Variable domain in full (rest from reference TRBV19 and TRBJ1-2): DGGITQSPKYLFRKEGQNVTLSCEQNLNHDAMYWYRQDPGQGLRLIYYSQIVNDFQKGDIAEGYSVSREKKESFPLTVTSAQKNPTAFYLCASSIMGGNYGYTFGSGTRLTVV.

The J gene is TRBJ2-7, the V gene TRBV10-3, with D possibly being TRBD2 (7 bases). The CDR3 loop spans 13 amino acids. V was pared by 6 bases and J by 7 bases, with 16 bases between. Looked up from germline, CDR1 is ENHRY and CDR2 is SYGVKD. The CDR3 sequence: CAISQQGGWEQYF. CDR3 in DNA: TGTGCCATCAGCCAACAGGGAGGGTGGGAGCAGTACTTC.

The rearrangement links TRBV2 to TRBJ2-3, with 11 positions matching TRBD2. Germline CDR1 and CDR2: SNHLY and FYNNEI. V lost 6 bases and J lost 6; bases outside the gene matches: 11. CDR3 length equals 16 residues. Here the CDR3 reads CASSGQGSSGRDTQYF. The CDR3 DNA is TGTGCCAGCAGCGGACAGGGCTCTAGCGGGAGGGATACGCAGTATTTT.

This clone was found once. Other DNA sequences of this sample code for an identical CDR3. The chain recombines TRBV7-3 with TRBJ2-2; 10 nucleotides align to TRBD2. V shed 5 bases, J shed 2 bases, and the junction held 2 bases outside the gene matches. Germline lookup yields CDR1 SGHTA and CDR2 FQGTGA. This CDR3 region has 15 residues. The CDR3 DNA follows: TGTGCCAGCAGCCGGACTAGCGGTAACACCGGGGAGCTGTTTTTT. Translating gives CASSRTSGNTGELFF.

V is TRBV2 and J is TRBJ2-1, with TRBD2 identical over 9 bases. With 6 bases clipped from V and 2 bases from J, the junction kept 5 bases outside the gene matches. The germline CDR1 and CDR2 sequences are SNHLY and FYNNEI. This CDR3 has 15 amino acids. For the CDR3, the DNA is TGTGCCAGCAGCCTCAGACTAGCGGCCTACAATGAGCAGTTCTTC. It translates to CASSLRLAAYNEQFF.

V gene TRBV4-1 combines with J gene TRBJ1-3; TRBD1 agrees at 7 bases. V lost 5 bases and J lost 4; bases outside the gene matches: 14. The CDR3 runs 17 residues. CDR1 is MGHRA and CDR2 is YSYEKL in the germline V gene. This CDR3 is CASSLRTGDLAGNTIYF. For the CDR3, the DNA is TGCGCCAGCAGCTTACGAACAGGGGATCTCGCCGGAAACACCATATATTTT.

The CDR3 DNA is TGCGCCAGCAGCCAGACACAGGGTCACGAGCAGTACTTC. Encoded protein: CASSQTQGHEQYF. The V gene is TRBV4-3, the J gene TRBJ2-7; D might be TRBD1 (6 bases). CDR3 length: 13 residues. The V end lost 3 bases, the J end lost 5 bases, and 11 bases lay between the germline ends. Germline V gene data show CDR1 as LGHNA and CDR2 as YSLEER.

The chain has TRBV11-2 and TRBJ2-3, with 12 positions matching TRBD2. Trimming took 5 bases from V and 8 from J; bases not matched to a gene: 5. The V gene's germline CDR1 is SGHAT and CDR2 FQNNGV. This CDR3 is 14 amino acids long. Here the CDR3 reads CASSNGLAGSTQYF. In DNA form, the CDR3 reads TGTGCCAGCAGCAATGGACTAGCGGGAAGTACGCAGTATTTT.

The chain couples TRBV11-3 to TRBJ2-7; no clear D. Germline V gene sequence: CDR1 SGHNT, CDR2 YENEEA. Trimming removed 1 base at V and 7 bases at J, with 11 bases between. The CDR3 runs to 13 residues. The CDR3 protein is CASSLGPAAEQYF. CDR3 bases: TGTGCCAGCAGCTTAGGTCCGGCTGCGGAGCAGTACTTC. Full variable domain (rest looked up from reference TRBV11-3 and TRBJ2-7): EAGVVQSPRYKIIEKKQPVAFWCNPISGHNTLYWYLQNLGQGPELLIRYENEEAVDDSQLPKDRFSAERLKGVDSTLKIQPAELGDSAVYLCASSLGPAAEQYFGPGTRLTVT.